These 3 T cell receptor beta chains came from one sample sequenced in a study of response to subunit inactivated influenza vaccine. TCRdb called the RT-PCR reads again in MiXCR, with one record for every CDR3 protein. The data show about 620,000 distinct CDR3 sequences, with approximately 12% seen just once and more than 8.5% held by the top ten. This specimen was PBMCs from blood, taken on the day of vaccination. These receptors were obtained from a man over 45 who received an inactivated influenza vaccine.

This clonotype was seen a few times. The rearrangement joins TRBV9 to TRBJ2-7; D is uncertain. V was trimmed by 0 bases and J by 4 bases, leaving 11 bases between them. This CDR3 has 14 amino acids. The germline V gene has CDR1 SGDLS and CDR2 YYNGEE. The CDR3 reads CASSVDPNGYEQYF. Here the CDR3 DNA reads TGTGCCAGCAGCGTAGACCCCAACGGATACGAGCAGTACTTC.

This clonotype came up a few times. The rearrangement joins TRBV5-1 to TRBJ2-7; the match to TRBD1 covers 9 bases. There are 15 residues in the CDR3. The V gene's germline CDR1 is SGHRS and CDR2 YFSETQ. V lost 4 bases, J lost 9 bases, and 14 bases stayed unmatched. The CDR3 region is CASSPTGGAGPGQYF. CDR3 nucleotides: TGCGCCAGCAGCCCTACAGGGGGCGCGGGGCCGGGGCAGTACTTC.

This clonotype was observed at least ten times. The V gene is TRBV20-1, the J gene TRBJ1-4, with D perhaps matching TRBD1 (5 bases). Germline V lookup: CDR1 DFQATT, CDR2 SNEGSKA (reference sequence). The CDR3 is made up of 14 amino acids. Trimming shortened V by 0 bases and J by 7 bases, and 12 bases separated the two germline ends. Here the CDR3 DNA reads TGCAGTGCTAGAGATACGGGACGGGGTGAAAAACTGTTTTTT. It yields the protein CSARDTGRGEKLFF.